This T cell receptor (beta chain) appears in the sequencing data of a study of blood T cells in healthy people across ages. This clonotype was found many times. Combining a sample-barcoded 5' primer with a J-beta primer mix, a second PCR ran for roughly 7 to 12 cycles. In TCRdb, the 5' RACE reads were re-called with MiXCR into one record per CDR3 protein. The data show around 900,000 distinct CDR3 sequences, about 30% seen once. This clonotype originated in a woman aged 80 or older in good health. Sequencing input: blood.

The CDR3 bases are TGCGCCAGCAGCTTGGAGGTCGCGACAGATACGCAGTATTTT. Amino acids: CASSLEVATDTQYF. The chain couples TRBV5-1 to TRBJ2-3; D uncertain. V lost 0 bases and J 3 bases, leaving 8 bases between the germline ends. Germline assignment: CDR1 SGHRS and CDR2 YFSETQ. The CDR3 consists of 14 residues. Full variable domain (rest looked up from reference TRBV5-1 and TRBJ2-3): KAGVTQTPRYLIKTRGQQVTLSCSPISGHRSVSWYQQTPGQGLQFLFEYFSETQRNKGNFPGRFSGRQFSNSRSEMNVSTLELGDSALYLCASSLEVATDTQYFGPGTRLTVL.